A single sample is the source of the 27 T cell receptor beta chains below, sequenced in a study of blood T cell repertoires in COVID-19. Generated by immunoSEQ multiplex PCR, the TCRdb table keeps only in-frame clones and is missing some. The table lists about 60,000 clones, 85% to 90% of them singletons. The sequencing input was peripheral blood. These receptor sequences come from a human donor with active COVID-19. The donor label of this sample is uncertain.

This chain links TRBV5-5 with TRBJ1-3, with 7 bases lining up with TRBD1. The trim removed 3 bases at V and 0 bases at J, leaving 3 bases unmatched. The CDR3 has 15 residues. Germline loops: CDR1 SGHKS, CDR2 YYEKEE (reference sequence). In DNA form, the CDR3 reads TGTGCCAGCAGCTCGGGACAGCTCTCTGGAAACACCATATATTTT. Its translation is CASSSGQLSGNTIYF. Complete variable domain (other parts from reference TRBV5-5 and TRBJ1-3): DAGVTQSPTHLIKTRGQQVTLRCSPISGHKSVSWYQQVLGQGPQFIFQYYEKEERGRGNFPDRFSARQFPNYSSELNVNALLLGDSALYLCASSSGQLSGNTIYFGEGSWLTVV.

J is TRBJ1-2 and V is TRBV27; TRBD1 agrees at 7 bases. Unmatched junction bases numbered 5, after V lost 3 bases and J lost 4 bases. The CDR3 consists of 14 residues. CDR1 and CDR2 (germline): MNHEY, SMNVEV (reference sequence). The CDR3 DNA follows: TGTGCCAGCAGTTTGGCAGGGGGAACCTATGGCTACACCTTC. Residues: CASSLAGGTYGYTF.

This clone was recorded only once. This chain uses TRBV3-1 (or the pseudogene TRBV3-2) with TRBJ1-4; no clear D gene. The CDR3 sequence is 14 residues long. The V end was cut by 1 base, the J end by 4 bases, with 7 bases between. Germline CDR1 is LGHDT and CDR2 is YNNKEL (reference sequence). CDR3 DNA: TGTGCCAGCAGCCAAGCTGTGTTTAATGAAAAACTGTTTTTT. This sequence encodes CASSQAVFNEKLFF.

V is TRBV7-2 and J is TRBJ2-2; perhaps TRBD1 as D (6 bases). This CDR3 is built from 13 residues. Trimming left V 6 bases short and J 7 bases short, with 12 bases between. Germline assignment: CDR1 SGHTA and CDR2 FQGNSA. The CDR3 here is CASSRTAFGELFF. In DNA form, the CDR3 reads TGTGCCAGCAGTCGGACAGCGTTCGGGGAGCTGTTTTTT. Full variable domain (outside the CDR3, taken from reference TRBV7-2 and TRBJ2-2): GAGVSQSPSNKVTEKGKDVELRCDPISGHTALYWYRQSLGQGLEFLIYFQGNSAPDKSGLPSDRFSAERTGGSVSTLTIQRTQQEDSAVYLCASSRTAFGELFFGEGSRLTVL.

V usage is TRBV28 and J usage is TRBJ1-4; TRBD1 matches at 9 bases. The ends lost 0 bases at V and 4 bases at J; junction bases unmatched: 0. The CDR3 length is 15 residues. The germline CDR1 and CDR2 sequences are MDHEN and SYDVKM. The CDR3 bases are TGTGCCAGCAGTTTATGGGGACAGGGTAATGAAAAACTGTTTTTT. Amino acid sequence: CASSLWGQGNEKLFF. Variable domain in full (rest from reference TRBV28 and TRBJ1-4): DVKVTQSSRYLVKRTGEKVFLECVQDMDHENMFWYRQDPGLGLRLIYFSYDVKMKEKGDIPEGYSVSREKKERFSLILESASTNQTSMYLCASSLWGQGNEKLFFGSGTQLSVL.

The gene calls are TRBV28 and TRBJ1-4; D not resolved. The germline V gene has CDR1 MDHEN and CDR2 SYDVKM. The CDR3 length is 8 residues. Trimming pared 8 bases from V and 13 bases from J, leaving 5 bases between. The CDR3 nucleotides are TGTGCCAGCGGGAGACTGTTTTTT. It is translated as CASGRLFF.

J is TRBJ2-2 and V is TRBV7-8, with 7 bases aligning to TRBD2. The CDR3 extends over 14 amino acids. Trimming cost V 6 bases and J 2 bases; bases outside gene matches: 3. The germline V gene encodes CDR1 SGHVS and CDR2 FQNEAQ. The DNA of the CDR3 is TGTGCCAGCAGGCGGGAGCGAAACACCGGGGAGCTGTTTTTT. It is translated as CASRRERNTGELFF.

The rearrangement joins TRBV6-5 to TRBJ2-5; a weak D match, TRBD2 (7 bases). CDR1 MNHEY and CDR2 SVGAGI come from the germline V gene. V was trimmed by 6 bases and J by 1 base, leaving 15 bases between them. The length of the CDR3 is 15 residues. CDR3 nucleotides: TGTGCCAGCAGGGTAATGGGGGGGCCCCAAGAGACCCAGTACTTC. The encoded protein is CASRVMGGPQETQYF.

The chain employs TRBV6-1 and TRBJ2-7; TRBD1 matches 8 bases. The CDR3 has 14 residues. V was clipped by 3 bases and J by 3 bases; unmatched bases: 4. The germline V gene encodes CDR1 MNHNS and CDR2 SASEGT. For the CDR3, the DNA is TGTGCCAGCAGTGAGACAGGGGCCAACTACGAGCAGTACTTC. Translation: CASSETGANYEQYF.

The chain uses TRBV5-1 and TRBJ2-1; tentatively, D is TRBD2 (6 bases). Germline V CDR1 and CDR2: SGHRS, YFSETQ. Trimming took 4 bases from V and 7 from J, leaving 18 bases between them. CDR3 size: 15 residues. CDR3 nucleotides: TGCGCCAGCAGCAGGGTAAAGGACTATCTGAATGAGCAGTTCTTC. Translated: CASSRVKDYLNEQFF.

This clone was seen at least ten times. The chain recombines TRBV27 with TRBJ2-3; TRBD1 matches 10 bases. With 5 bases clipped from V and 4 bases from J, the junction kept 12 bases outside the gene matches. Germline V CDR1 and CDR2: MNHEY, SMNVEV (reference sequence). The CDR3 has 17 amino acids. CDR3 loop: CASSLGETGGFSDTQYF. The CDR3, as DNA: TGTGCCAGCAGTCTGGGGGAGACAGGGGGCTTTTCAGATACGCAGTATTTT.

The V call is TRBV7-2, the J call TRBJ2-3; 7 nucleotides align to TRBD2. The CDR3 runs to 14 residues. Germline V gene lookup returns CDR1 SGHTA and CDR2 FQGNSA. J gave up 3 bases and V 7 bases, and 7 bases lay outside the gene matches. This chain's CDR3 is CASNSGGTTDTQYF. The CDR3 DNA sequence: TGTGCCAGCAACTCGGGGGGAACAACAGATACGCAGTATTTT. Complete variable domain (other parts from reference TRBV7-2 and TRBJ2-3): GAGVSQSPSNKVTEKGKDVELRCDPISGHTALYWYRQSLGQGLEFLIYFQGNSAPDKSGLPSDRFSAERTGGSVSTLTIQRTQQEDSAVYLCASNSGGTTDTQYFGPGTRLTVL.

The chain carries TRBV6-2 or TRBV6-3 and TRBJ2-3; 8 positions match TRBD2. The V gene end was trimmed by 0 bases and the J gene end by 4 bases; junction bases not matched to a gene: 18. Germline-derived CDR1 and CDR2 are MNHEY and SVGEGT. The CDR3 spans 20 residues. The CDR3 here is CASSYSYQREREKTPDTQYF. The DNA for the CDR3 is TGTGCCAGCAGTTACTCGTATCAGCGGGAGCGGGAGAAGACACCAGATACGCAGTATTTT.

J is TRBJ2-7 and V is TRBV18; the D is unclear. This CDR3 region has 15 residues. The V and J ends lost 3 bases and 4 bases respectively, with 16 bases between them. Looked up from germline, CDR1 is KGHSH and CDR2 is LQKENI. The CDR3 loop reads CASSPLISDTYEQYF. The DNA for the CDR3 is TGTGCCAGCTCACCTCTAATTTCCGACACTTACGAGCAGTACTTC.

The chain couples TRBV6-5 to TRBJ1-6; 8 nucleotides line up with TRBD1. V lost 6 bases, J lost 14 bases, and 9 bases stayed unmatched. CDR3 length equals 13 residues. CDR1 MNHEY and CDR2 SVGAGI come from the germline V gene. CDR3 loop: CASRGQGAVTLHF. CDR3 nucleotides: TGTGCCAGCAGGGGGCAGGGGGCCGTCACCCTCCACTTT.

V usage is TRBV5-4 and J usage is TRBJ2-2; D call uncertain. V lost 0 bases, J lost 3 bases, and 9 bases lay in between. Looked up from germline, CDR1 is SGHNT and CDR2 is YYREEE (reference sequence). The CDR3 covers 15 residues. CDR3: CASSLAGLDTGELFF. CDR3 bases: TGTGCCAGCAGCTTGGCAGGTTTGGACACCGGGGAGCTGTTTTTT.

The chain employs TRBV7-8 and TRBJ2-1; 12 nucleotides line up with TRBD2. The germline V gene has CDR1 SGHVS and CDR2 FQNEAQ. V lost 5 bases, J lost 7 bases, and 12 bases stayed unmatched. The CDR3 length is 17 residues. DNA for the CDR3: TGTGCCAGCAGCCTAGACCCCCCTAGCGGGGGGGCTAATGAGCAGTTCTTC. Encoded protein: CASSLDPPSGGANEQFF.

CDR3 DNA sequence: TGTGCCAGCAGTGAATTGCTAGCGGGGGGGTTCGCGAACACCGGGGAGCTGTTTTTT. The encoded protein is CASSELLAGGFANTGELFF. This sequence joins TRBV2 and TRBJ2-2; 12 nucleotides align to TRBD2. Germline V CDR1 and CDR2: SNHLY, FYNNEI. The J segment lost 0 bases and the V segment lost 2 bases, leaving 7 bases of the junction unmatched. The CDR3 loop spans 19 amino acids.

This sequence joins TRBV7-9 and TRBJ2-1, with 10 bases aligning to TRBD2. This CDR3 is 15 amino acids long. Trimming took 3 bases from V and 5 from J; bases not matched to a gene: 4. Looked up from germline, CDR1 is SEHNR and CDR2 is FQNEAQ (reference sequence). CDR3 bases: TGTGCCAGCAGCTTTGGGACTAGCGAGAACAATGAGCAGTTCTTC. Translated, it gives CASSFGTSENNEQFF.

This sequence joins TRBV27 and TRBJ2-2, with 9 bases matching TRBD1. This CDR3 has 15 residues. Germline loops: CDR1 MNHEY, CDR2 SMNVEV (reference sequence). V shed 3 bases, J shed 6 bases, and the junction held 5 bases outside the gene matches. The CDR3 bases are TGTGCCAGCAGTTTGGGACAGGGTTTCTCCGGGGAGCTGTTTTTT. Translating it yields CASSLGQGFSGELFF.

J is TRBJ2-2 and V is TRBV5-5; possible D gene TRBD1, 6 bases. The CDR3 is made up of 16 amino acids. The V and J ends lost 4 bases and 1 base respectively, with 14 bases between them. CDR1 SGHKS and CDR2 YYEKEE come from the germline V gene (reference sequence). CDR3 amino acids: CASSPPAGVNTGELFF. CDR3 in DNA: TGTGCCAGCAGCCCTCCGGCAGGGGTGAACACCGGGGAGCTGTTTTTT.

The CDR3 DNA reads as TGCGCCAGCAGTGACAGGCAGGGGTCAGTCACGTTCGGCGAGCAGTACTTC. Its translation: CASSDRQGSVTFGEQYF. The chain recombines TRBV10-1 with TRBJ2-7, with a tentative D call TRBD1 (6 bases). The CDR3 runs to 17 residues. Germline V lookup: CDR1 WNHNN, CDR2 SYGVQD (reference sequence). The V and J ends lost 3 bases and 6 bases respectively, with 24 bases between them.

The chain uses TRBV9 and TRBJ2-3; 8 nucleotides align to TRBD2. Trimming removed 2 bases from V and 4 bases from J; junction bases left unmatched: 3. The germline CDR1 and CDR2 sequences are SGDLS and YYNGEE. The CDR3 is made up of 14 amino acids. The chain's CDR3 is CASSVASGPDTQYF. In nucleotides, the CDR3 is TGTGCCAGCAGCGTGGCTAGCGGGCCAGATACGCAGTATTTT. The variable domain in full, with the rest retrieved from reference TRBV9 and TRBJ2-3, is DSGVTQTPKHLITATGQRVTLRCSPRSGDLSVYWYQQSLDQGLQFLIQYYNGEERAKGNILERFSAQQFPDLHSELNLSSLELGDSALYFCASSVASGPDTQYFGPGTRLTVL.

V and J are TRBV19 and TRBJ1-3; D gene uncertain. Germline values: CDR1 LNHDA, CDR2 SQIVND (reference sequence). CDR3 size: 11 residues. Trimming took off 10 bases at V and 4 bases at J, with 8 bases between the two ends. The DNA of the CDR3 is TGTGCCACTGACTGGGGAAACACCATATATTTT. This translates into CATDWGNTIYF.

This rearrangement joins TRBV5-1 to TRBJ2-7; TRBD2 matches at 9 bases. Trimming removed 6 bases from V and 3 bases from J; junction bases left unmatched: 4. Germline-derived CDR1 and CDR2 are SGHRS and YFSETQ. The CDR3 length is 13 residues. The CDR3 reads CASNPSGNYEQYF. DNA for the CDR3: TGCGCCAGCAACCCTAGCGGGAACTACGAGCAGTACTTC.

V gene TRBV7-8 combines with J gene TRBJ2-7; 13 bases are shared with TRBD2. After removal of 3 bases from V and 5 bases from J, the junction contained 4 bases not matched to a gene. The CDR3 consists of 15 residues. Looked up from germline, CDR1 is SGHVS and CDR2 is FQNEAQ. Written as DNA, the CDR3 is TGTGCCAGCAGCTTCGGGACTAGCGGGATTAACGAGCAGTACTTC. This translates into CASSFGTSGINEQYF. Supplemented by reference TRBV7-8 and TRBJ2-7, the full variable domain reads GAGVSQSPRYKVAKRGQDVALRCDPISGHVSLFWYQQALGQGPEFLTYFQNEAQLDKSGLPSDRFFAERPEGSVSTLKIQRTQQEDSAVYLCASSFGTSGINEQYFGPGTRLTVT.

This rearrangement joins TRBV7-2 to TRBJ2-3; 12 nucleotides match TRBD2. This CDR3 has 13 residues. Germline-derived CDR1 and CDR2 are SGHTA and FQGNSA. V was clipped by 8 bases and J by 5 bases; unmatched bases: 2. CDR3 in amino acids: CASRGLAGDTQYF. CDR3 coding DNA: TGTGCCAGCCGGGGACTAGCGGGAGATACGCAGTATTTT.